Sequencing of this T cell receptor beta chain was carried out in a study of cytomegalovirus exposure and HLA in healthy donors. Amplification used 60 Vbeta primers and 13 Jbeta primers. Repertoires were generated with immunoSEQ multiplex PCR, while TCRdb's copy carries only in-frame clones and drops some. The data show 50,000 or so clones, 55% to 85% seen once. Study-wide points: Some 150 TCR beta chains were listed as cytomegalovirus-associated.

About this clone itself: The antigen is undetermined.

The source is a woman in her forties or fifties in good health and CMV-seronegative. Sequenced input: PBMCs.

The DNA of the CDR3 is TGTGCCAGCACTGGCGGGGGGACAGATACGCAGTATTTT. This sequence encodes CASTGGGTDTQYF. The chain joins TRBV7-2 to TRBJ2-3; TRBD2 matches at 8 bases. The CDR3 has 13 residues. The V segment lost 7 bases and the J segment 3 bases; nucleotides outside the gene matches: 3. The germline V gene encodes CDR1 SGHTA and CDR2 FQGNSA.